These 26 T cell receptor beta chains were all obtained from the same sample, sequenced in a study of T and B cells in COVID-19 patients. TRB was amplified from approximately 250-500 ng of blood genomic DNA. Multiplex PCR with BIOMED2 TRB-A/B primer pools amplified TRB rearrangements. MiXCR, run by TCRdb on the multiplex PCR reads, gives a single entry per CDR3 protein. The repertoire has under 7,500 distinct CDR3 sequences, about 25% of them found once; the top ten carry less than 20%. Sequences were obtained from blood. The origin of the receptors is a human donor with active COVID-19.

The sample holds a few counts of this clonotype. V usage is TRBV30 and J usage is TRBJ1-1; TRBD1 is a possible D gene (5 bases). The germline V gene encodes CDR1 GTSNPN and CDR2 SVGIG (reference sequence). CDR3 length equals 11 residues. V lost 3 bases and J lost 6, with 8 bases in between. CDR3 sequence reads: CAWRGGAEAFF. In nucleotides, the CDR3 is TGTGCCTGGAGGGGAGGGGCTGAAGCTTTCTTT.

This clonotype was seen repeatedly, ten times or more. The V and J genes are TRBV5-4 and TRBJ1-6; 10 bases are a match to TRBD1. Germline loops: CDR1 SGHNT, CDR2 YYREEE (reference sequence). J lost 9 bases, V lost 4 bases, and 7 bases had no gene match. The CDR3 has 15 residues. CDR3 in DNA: TGTGCCAGCAGCCCCTCGCGGACAGGGGGTTCACCCCTCCACTTT. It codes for CASSPSRTGGSPLHF.

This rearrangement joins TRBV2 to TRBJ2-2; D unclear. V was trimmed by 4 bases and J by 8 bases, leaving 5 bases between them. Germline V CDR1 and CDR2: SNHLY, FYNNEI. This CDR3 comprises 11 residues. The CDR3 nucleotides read TGTGCCAGCAGTGTCGCTGGGGAGCTGTTTTTT. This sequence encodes CASSVAGELFF.

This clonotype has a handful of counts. This CDR3 reads CASSGRGAYEQYF. In DNA form, the CDR3 reads TGTGCCAGCAGCGGACGCGGGGCCTACGAGCAGTACTTC. The chain carries TRBV11-2 and TRBJ2-7; D is possibly TRBD2 (6 bases). V was shortened by 5 bases and J by 2 bases, with 10 bases between the two germline ends. The CDR3 runs 13 residues. The germline gives CDR1 SGHAT, CDR2 FQNNGV. Full variable domain (missing parts from reference TRBV11-2 and TRBJ2-7): EAGVAQSPRYKIIEKRQSVAFWCNPISGHATLYWYQQILGQGPKLLIQFQNNGVVDDSQLPKDRFSAERLKGVDSTLKIQPAKLEDSAVYLCASSGRGAYEQYFGPGTRLTVT.

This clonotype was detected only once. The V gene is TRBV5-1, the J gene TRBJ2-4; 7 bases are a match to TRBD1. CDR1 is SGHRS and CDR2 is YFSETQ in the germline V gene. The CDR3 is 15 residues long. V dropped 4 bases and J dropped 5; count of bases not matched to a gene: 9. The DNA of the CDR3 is TGCGCCAGCAGCATCGACAGGGCCCCCCAAAACATTCAGTACTTC. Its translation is CASSIDRAPQNIQYF.

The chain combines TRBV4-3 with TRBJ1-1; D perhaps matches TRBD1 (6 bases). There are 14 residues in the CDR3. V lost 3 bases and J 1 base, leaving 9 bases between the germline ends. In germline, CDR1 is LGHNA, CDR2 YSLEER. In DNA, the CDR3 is TGCGCCAGCAGCCACGAGACAGGGAACACTGAAGCTTTCTTT. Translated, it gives CASSHETGNTEAFF.

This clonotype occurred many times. In DNA, the CDR3 is TGCGCCAGCAGCTTGGAAGGGGCAGCGGGAGGAGAGACCCAGTACTTC. Residues: CASSLEGAAGGETQYF. The rearrangement links TRBV5-1 to TRBJ2-5; 9 nucleotides line up with TRBD2. V gave up 0 bases and J gave up 4 bases; unmatched junction bases: 7. CDR3 length equals 16 residues. The germline V gene encodes CDR1 SGHRS and CDR2 YFSETQ.

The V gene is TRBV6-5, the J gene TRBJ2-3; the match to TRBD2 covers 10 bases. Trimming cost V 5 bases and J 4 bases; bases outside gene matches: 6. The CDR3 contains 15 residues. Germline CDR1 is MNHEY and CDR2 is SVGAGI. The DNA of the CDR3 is TGTGCCAGCAGTAACCTAGCGGGAGCGTCAGATACGCAGTATTTT. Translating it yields CASSNLAGASDTQYF.

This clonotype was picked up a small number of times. CDR3 in amino acids: CSARLGRRNTGELFF. The CDR3 region has the DNA TGCAGTGCTAGATTGGGGCGGAGAAACACCGGGGAGCTGTTTTTT. The rearrangement links TRBV20-1 to TRBJ2-2; a possible D gene is TRBD1 (5 bases). The CDR3 covers 15 residues. Looked up from germline, CDR1 is DFQATT and CDR2 is SNEGSKA (reference sequence). The ends were cut back, 2 bases at V and 2 bases at J, with 12 bases in the middle.

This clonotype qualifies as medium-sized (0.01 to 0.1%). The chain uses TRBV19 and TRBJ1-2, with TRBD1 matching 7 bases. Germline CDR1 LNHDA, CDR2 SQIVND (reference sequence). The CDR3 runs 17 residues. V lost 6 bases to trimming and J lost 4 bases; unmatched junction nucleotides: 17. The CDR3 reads CASSQGQLSFHVYGYTF. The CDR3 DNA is TGTGCCAGTAGCCAGGGACAGCTCTCCTTCCACGTCTATGGCTACACCTTC.

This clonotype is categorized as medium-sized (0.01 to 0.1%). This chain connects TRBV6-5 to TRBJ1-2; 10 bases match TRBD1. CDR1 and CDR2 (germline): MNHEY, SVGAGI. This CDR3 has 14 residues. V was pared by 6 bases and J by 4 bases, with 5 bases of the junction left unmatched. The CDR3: CASSMTGGGYGYTF. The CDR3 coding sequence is TGTGCCAGCAGCATGACAGGGGGCGGCTATGGCTACACCTTC.

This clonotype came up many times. This CDR3 reads CASRLGQGETEAFF. CDR3 DNA: TGTGCCAGCAGACTTGGACAGGGTGAGACTGAAGCTTTCTTT. The chain uses TRBV6-6 and TRBJ1-1, with TRBD1 identical over 8 bases. The germline V gene encodes CDR1 MNHNY and CDR2 SVGAGI (reference sequence). The CDR3 runs 14 residues. J gave up 5 bases and V 6 bases, and 8 bases lay outside the gene matches.

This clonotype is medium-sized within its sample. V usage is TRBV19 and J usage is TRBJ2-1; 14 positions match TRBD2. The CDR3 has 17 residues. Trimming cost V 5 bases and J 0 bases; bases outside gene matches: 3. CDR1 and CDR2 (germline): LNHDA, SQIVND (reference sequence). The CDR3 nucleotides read TGTGCCAGTAGTGTGGGGACTAGCGGGAGCTCCTACAATGAGCAGTTCTTC. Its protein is CASSVGTSGSSYNEQFF.

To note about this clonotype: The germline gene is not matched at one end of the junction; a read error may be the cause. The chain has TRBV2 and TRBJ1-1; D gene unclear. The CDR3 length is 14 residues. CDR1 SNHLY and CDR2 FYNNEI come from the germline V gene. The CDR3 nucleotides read TGTGCCGGCAGTGAAGCGGGAGTCCCCTCGCGGTTCTTCTTT. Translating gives CAGSEAGVPSRFFF.

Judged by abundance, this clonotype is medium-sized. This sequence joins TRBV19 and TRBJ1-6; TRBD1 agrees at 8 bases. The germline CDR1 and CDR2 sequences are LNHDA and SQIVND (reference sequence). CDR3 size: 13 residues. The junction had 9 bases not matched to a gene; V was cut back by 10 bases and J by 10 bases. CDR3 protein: CATTDRGVSPLHF. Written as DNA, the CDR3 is TGTGCCACAACTGACAGGGGAGTCTCACCCCTCCACTTT.

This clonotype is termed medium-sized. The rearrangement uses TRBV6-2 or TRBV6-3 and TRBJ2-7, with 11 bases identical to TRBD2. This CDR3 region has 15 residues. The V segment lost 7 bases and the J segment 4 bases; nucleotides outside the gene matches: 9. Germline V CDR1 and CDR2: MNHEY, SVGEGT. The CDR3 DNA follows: TGTGCCAGCACTGATAGCGGGGGGGATGCGTACGAGCAGTACTTC. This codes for CASTDSGGDAYEQYF.

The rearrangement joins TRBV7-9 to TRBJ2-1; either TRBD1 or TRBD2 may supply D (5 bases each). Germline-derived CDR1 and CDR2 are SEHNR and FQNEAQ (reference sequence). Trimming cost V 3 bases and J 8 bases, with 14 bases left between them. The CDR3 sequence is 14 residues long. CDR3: CASSFLQVGDEQFF. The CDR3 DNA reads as TGTGCCAGCAGCTTTTTACAGGTCGGGGATGAGCAGTTCTTC.

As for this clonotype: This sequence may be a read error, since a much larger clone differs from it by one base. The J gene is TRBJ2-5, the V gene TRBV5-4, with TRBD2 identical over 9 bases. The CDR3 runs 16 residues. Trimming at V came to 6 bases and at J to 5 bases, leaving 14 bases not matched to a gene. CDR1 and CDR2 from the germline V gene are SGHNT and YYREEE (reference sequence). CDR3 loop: CASNPRPAGGGETQYF. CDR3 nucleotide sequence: TGTGCCAGCAACCCGCGTCCAGCGGGGGGCGGGGAGACCCAGTACTTC. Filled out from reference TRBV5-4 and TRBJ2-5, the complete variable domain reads ETGVTQSPTHLIKTRGQQVTLRCSSQSGHNTVSWYQQALGQGPQFIFQYYREEENGRGNFPPRFSGLQFPNYSSELNVNALELDDSALYLCASNPRPAGGGETQYFGPGTRLLVL.

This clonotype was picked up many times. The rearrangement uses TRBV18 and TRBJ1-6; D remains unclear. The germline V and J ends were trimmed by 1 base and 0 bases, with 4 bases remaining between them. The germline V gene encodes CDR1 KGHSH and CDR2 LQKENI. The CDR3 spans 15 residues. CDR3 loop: CASSPQSSYNSPLHF. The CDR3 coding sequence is TGTGCCAGCTCACCACAGAGCTCCTATAATTCACCCCTCCACTTT. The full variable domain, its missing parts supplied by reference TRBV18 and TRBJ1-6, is NAGVMQNPRHLVRRRGQEARLRCSPMKGHSHVYWYRQLPEEGLKFMVYLQKENIIDESGMPKERFSAEFPKEGPSILRIQQVVRGDSAAYFCASSPQSSYNSPLHFGNGTRLTVT.

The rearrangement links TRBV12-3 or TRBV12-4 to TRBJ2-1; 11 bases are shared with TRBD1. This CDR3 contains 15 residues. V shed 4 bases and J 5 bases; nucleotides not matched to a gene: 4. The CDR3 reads CASSSPGQGDNEQFF. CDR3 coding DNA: TGTGCCAGCAGTTCGCCGGGACAGGGGGACAATGAGCAGTTCTTC.

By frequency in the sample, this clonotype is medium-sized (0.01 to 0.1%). CDR3 DNA sequence: TGTGCCTGGAGTAGGCAGAGGGGAAGCGAGCAGTACTTC. It translates to CAWSRQRGSEQYF. This rearrangement joins TRBV30 to TRBJ2-7; D might be TRBD1 or TRBD2, each matching 5 bases. V was trimmed by 2 bases and J by 6 bases, leaving 14 bases between them. The CDR3 runs 13 residues. Germline CDR1 and CDR2: GTSNPN and SVGIG (reference sequence).

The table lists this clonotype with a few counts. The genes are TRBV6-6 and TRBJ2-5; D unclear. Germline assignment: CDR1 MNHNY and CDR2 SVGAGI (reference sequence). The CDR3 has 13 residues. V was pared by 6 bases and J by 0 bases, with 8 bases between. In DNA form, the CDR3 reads TGTGCCAGCAGCCGGAGTTACCAAGAGACCCAGTACTTC. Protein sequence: CASSRSYQETQYF.

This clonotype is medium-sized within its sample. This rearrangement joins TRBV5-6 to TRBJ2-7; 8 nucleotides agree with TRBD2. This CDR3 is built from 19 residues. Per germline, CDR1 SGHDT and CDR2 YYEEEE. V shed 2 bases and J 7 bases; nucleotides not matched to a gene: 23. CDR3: CASSFDTVLSTSAHREQYF. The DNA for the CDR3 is TGTGCCAGCAGCTTTGACACCGTACTCTCGACTAGCGCCCATCGGGAGCAGTACTTC.

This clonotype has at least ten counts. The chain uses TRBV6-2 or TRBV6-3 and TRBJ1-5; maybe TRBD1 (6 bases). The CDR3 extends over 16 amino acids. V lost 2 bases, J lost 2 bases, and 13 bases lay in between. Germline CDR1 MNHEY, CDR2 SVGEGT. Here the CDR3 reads CASSYRGGAGNQPQHF. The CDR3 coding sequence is TGTGCCAGCAGTTACAGGGGGGGGGCGGGCAATCAGCCCCAGCATTTT.

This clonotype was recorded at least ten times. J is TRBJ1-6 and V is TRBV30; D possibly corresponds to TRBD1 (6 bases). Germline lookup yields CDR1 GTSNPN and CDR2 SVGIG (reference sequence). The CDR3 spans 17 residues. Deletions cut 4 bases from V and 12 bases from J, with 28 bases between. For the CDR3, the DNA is TGTGCCTGGAATGGTTACTCCGGGACGTCTCGACAGGTACCCCTCCACTTT. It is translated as CAWNGYSGTSRQVPLHF.

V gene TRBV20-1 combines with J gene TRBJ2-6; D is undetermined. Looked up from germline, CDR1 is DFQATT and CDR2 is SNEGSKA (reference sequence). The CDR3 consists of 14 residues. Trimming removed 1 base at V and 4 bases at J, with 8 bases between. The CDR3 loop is CSARGPAGANVLTF. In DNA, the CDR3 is TGCAGTGCTAGAGGACCCGCGGGGGCCAACGTCCTGACTTTC.